Each of the 17 T cell receptor beta chains below was sequenced from the same sample in a study of patients and donors after allogeneic stem cell transplantation. TCRdb reprocessed the RT-PCR reads via MiXCR and lists one record per CDR3 protein. The sample holds 200,000 to 250,000 distinct CDR3 sequences, less than 50% seen once. Sequencing was performed on blood, either unsorted or a sorted T cell fraction (not recorded which). These receptors all come from a human donor who was either an allogeneic HSCT recipient or a stem cell or donor lymphocyte infusion donor (not recorded which). It is not recorded whose cells these are; they may come from a transplant donor.

J is TRBJ2-7 and V is TRBV28; no clear D gene. Germline lookup yields CDR1 MDHEN and CDR2 SYDVKM. This CDR3 has 11 residues. V dropped 3 bases and J dropped 7 bases, with 7 bases sitting between them. CDR3 amino acids: CASSFQEEQYF. The CDR3 nucleotides are TGTGCCAGCAGTTTTCAGGAAGAGCAGTACTTC.

This sequence joins TRBV9 and TRBJ2-7; the match to TRBD2 covers 11 bases. Unmatched junction bases numbered 12, after V lost 0 bases and J lost 4 bases. Germline V CDR1 and CDR2: SGDLS, YYNGEE. There are 18 residues in the CDR3. This CDR3 reads CASSVGDSGTSGIYEQYF. The CDR3 DNA reads TGTGCCAGCAGCGTAGGGGATTCCGGGACTAGCGGAATTTACGAGCAGTACTTC.

This chain connects TRBV5-1 to TRBJ1-2, with D unresolved. The CDR3 spans 13 residues. Looked up from germline, CDR1 is SGHRS and CDR2 is YFSETQ. The V and J ends lost 3 bases and 1 base respectively, with 7 bases between them. DNA of the CDR3: TGCGCCAGCAGCTACGCGGTTAACTATGGCTACACCTTC. Translating gives CASSYAVNYGYTF.

This clonotype was detected only a few times. This chain joins TRBV12-3 or TRBV12-4 and TRBJ2-3, with 9 bases lining up with TRBD2. The CDR3 has 12 residues. With 6 bases clipped from V and 8 bases from J, the junction kept 3 bases outside the gene matches. This CDR3 is CASRGRGGTQYF. CDR3 nucleotide sequence: TGTGCCAGCAGGGGGCGGGGGGGTACGCAGTATTTT.

V gene TRBV3-1 combines with J gene TRBJ2-5, with a possible D match to TRBD1 (6 bases). The V end was cut by 0 bases, the J end by 4 bases, with 6 bases between. The CDR3 spans 13 residues. Germline V CDR1 and CDR2: LGHDT, YNNKEL (reference sequence). The CDR3 reads CASSQEGGETQYF. The CDR3 DNA is TGTGCCAGCAGCCAAGAAGGGGGAGAGACCCAGTACTTC.

The chain couples TRBV15 to TRBJ1-3; D gene unclear. The V gene's germline CDR1 is LNHNV and CDR2 YYDKDF (reference sequence). The CDR3 is 16 amino acids. The germline V and J ends were trimmed by 1 base and 2 bases, with 12 bases remaining between them. This chain's CDR3 is CATSRVIRATGNTIYF. The DNA for the CDR3 is TGTGCCACCAGCAGAGTGATAAGGGCGACTGGAAACACCATATATTTT.

The chain combines TRBV28 with TRBJ2-2, with TRBD2 identical over 9 bases. The junction had 5 bases not matched to a gene; V was cut back by 6 bases and J by 0 bases. Germline assignment: CDR1 MDHEN and CDR2 SYDVKM. This CDR3 contains 16 residues. The CDR3 DNA reads as TGTGCCAGCAGCCCAACTAGCGGGCCGAACACCGGGGAGCTGTTTTTT. It encodes CASSPTSGPNTGELFF.

This chain links TRBV2 with TRBJ2-7; D unresolved. CDR1 is SNHLY and CDR2 is FYNNEI in the germline V gene. V was clipped by 2 bases and J by 6 bases, with 14 bases between them. The CDR3 runs to 14 residues. In nucleotides, the CDR3 is TGTGCCAGCAGTGAATGGCCTCCCCTCATCGAGCAGTACTTC. This translates into CASSEWPPLIEQYF.

The chain uses TRBV28 and TRBJ2-1; maybe TRBD2 (7 bases). The CDR3 runs to 16 residues. CDR1 is MDHEN and CDR2 is SYDVKM in the germline V gene. V lost 5 bases and J 0 bases, leaving 14 bases between the germline ends. The CDR3 here is CASSPEGGASYNEQFF. In nucleotides, the CDR3 is TGTGCCAGCAGTCCCGAGGGGGGGGCCTCCTACAATGAGCAGTTCTTC.

The chain uses TRBV13 and TRBJ2-3; 10 nucleotides line up with TRBD1. Germline V gene sequence: CDR1 PRHDT, CDR2 FYEKMQ (reference sequence). The CDR3 contains 16 residues. Trimming at V came to 4 bases and at J to 3 bases, leaving 7 bases not matched to a gene. DNA for the CDR3: TGTGCCAGCAGCTCCAGGGACAGGGGAACGACAGATACGCAGTATTTT. It codes for CASSSRDRGTTDTQYF.

This clonotype has more than one count but fewer than ten. The rearrangement joins TRBV20-1 to TRBJ1-1; D is perhaps TRBD1 (6 bases). V was trimmed by 0 bases and J by 1 base, leaving 9 bases between them. From germline, CDR1 is DFQATT and CDR2 SNEGSKA (reference sequence). The CDR3 covers 14 residues. CDR3 bases: TGCAGTGCTAGAGAAACAGGGCGGAACACTGAAGCTTTCTTT. The encoded protein is CSARETGRNTEAFF.

The rearrangement links TRBV28 to TRBJ2-1; 15 nucleotides line up with TRBD2. The V gene end was trimmed by 1 base and the J gene end by 6 bases; junction bases not matched to a gene: 13. The CDR3 is 20 amino acids. Germline-derived CDR1 and CDR2 are MDHEN and SYDVKM. Here the CDR3 DNA reads TGTGCCAGCAGTTTATTCTGGACTAGCGGGGGGGCCCGACTGTCCAATGAGCAGTTCTTC. Protein sequence: CASSLFWTSGGARLSNEQFF.

The chain couples TRBV15 to TRBJ1-4; D perhaps matches TRBD1 (5 bases). Trimming took 3 bases from V and 10 from J, leaving 15 bases between them. Germline V lookup: CDR1 LNHNV, CDR2 YYDKDF (reference sequence). CDR3 size: 14 residues. The CDR3 is CATSSGAIGVKLFF. DNA of the CDR3: TGTGCCACCAGCAGTGGGGCGATTGGGGTAAAACTGTTTTTT. The whole variable domain, remainder taken from reference TRBV15 and TRBJ1-4, is DAMVIQNPRYQVTQFGKPVTLSCSQTLNHNVMYWYQQKSSQAPKLLFHYYDKDFNNEADTPDNFQSRRPNTSFCFLDIRSPGLGDTAMYLCATSSGAIGVKLFFGSGTQLSVL.

This clonotype has a count of ten or more. This chain connects TRBV9 to TRBJ1-1; TRBD1 is a possible D gene (5 bases). Germline CDR1 SGDLS, CDR2 YYNGEE. CDR3 length equals 13 residues. With 4 bases removed from V and 5 bases from J, the gap between germline ends came to 12 bases. In nucleotides, the CDR3 is TGTGCCAGCAGCACCACCCAGGGAACTGAAGCTTTCTTT. Amino acid sequence: CASSTTQGTEAFF.

This clonotype was seen more than once but under ten times. The chain is built from TRBV13 and TRBJ1-1; 8 positions agree with TRBD1. The CDR3 is 14 residues long. Germline lookup yields CDR1 PRHDT and CDR2 FYEKMQ (reference sequence). Trimming at V came to 5 bases and at J to 3 bases, leaving 5 bases not matched to a gene. CDR3 protein: CASSHTGGDTEAFF. Here the CDR3 DNA reads TGTGCCAGCAGCCATACAGGGGGAGACACTGAAGCTTTCTTT.

This clonotype was detected only a few times. DNA for the CDR3: TGTGCCAGCAGCTTAGAATGGGATGAAGCTTTCTTT. As protein: CASSLEWDEAFF. V usage is TRBV7-9 and J usage is TRBJ1-1; D is unresolved. CDR3 size: 12 residues. Germline loops: CDR1 SEHNR, CDR2 FQNEAQ (reference sequence). Deletions cut 1 base from V and 7 bases from J, with 7 bases between.

The chain couples TRBV28 to TRBJ2-2; 7 bases align to TRBD1. The CDR3 is 15 amino acids. CDR1 is MDHEN, CDR2 SYDVKM, per germline. V lost 3 bases, J lost 3 bases, and 4 bases stayed unmatched. The CDR3 sequence is CASSLATGYTGELFF. The DNA of the CDR3 is TGTGCCAGCAGTTTGGCGACAGGGTACACCGGGGAGCTGTTTTTT.